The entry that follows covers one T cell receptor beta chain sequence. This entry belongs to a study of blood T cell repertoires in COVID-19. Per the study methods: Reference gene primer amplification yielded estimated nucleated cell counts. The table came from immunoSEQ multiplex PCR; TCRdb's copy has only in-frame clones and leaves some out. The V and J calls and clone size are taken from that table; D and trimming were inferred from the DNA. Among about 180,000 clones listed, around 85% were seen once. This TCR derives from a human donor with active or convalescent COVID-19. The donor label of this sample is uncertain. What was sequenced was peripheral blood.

CDR3 coding DNA: TGTGCCAGCAGTCCCTCCGGGACAGGGATTGGCAATGCGGGTCTCAACACTGAAGCTTTCTTT. This encodes CASSPSGTGIGNAGLNTEAFF. The chain has TRBV6-6 and TRBJ1-1, with TRBD1 matching 9 bases. V was clipped by 5 bases and J by 2 bases; unmatched bases: 24. Germline CDR1 MNHNY, CDR2 SVGAGI (reference sequence). This CDR3 contains 21 residues.